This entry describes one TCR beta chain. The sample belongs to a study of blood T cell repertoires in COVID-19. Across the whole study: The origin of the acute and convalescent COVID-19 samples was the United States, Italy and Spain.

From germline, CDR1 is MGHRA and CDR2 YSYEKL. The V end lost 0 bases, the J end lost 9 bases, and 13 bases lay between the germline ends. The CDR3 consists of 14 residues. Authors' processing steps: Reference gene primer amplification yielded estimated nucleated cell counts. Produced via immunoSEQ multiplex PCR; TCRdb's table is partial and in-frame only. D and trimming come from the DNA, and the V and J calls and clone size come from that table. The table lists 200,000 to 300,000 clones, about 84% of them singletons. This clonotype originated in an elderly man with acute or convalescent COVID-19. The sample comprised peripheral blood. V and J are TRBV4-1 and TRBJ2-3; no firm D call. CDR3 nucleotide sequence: TGCGCCAGCAGCCAAGATCTCAGGTTAAGGACGCAGTATTTT. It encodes CASSQDLRLRTQYF.